The 28 T cell receptor beta chains given below trace back to one sample, sequenced in a study of a mutant IDH1 vaccine in newly diagnosed glioma. Time point: week 11, during vaccination. The vaccine gave 300 ug of a 20-mer mutant IDH1 peptide subcutaneously per dose. Their antigens are not known. TCRdb keeps only in-frame clones here, not all; method: immunoSEQ multiplex PCR. The table lists fewer than 65,000 clones, about 80% of them singletons. The starting material was PBMCs, obtained from a glioma patient whose treatment included an IDH1 peptide vaccine. The receptors originated from a man aged 45-65 years with glioma.

The CDR3 reads CASSLAGGETQYF. CDR3 nucleotides: TGTGCCAGCAGCTTAGCAGGGGGAGAGACCCAGTACTTC. The rearrangement uses TRBV7-9 and TRBJ2-5; D is possibly TRBD1 (6 bases). CDR1 and CDR2 (germline): SEHNR, FQNEAQ (reference sequence). The CDR3 contains 13 residues. The ends were cut back, 0 bases at V and 4 bases at J, with 6 bases in the middle.

This chain connects TRBV2 to TRBJ2-7; 9 bases fit TRBD1. Germline V gene data show CDR1 as SNHLY and CDR2 as FYNNEI. The CDR3 contains 13 residues. Germline trimming cut 8 bases from V and 4 bases from J; bases unmatched to any gene: 6. CDR3 amino acids: CASGTGYLYEQYF. CDR3 sequence (DNA): TGTGCCAGCGGGACAGGGTACCTGTACGAGCAGTACTTC.

The V call is TRBV5-1, the J call TRBJ2-2; TRBD1 agrees at 8 bases. V was pared by 3 bases and J by 1 base, with 5 bases of the junction left unmatched. This CDR3 has 16 residues. Germline V gives CDR1 SGHRS, CDR2 YFSETQ. The CDR3 loop is CASSSSGTGNTGELFF. CDR3 DNA: TGCGCCAGCAGCTCATCCGGGACAGGGAACACCGGGGAGCTGTTTTTT.

The rearrangement joins TRBV11-2 to TRBJ2-7; 9 nucleotides align to TRBD2. Germline V CDR1 and CDR2: SGHAT, FQNNGV. J was trimmed by 1 base and V by 10 bases; bases with no gene match: 14. The CDR3 is 16 residues long. The CDR3 loop reads CATSRGAGGPSYEQYF. CDR3 in DNA: TGTGCCACTTCAAGAGGCGCGGGAGGGCCGTCCTACGAGCAGTACTTC.

Here the CDR3 DNA reads TGCGCCAGCAAGGCGGCAGACAATGAAAAACTGTTTTTT. Amino acids: CASKAADNEKLFF. The rearrangement uses TRBV10-2 and TRBJ1-4; the D is unclear. Per germline, CDR1 WSHSY and CDR2 SAAADI. The V gene lost 7 bases and the J gene lost 5 bases, with 11 bases spanning the gap. This CDR3 is 13 amino acids long.

V is TRBV9 and J is TRBJ1-5; no definite D call. The CDR3 has 13 amino acids. Trimming pared 0 bases from V and 7 bases from J, leaving 8 bases between. Germline loops: CDR1 SGDLS, CDR2 YYNGEE. The CDR3 loop is CASSVGTGQPQHF. In DNA form, the CDR3 reads TGTGCCAGCAGCGTAGGAACGGGGCAGCCCCAGCATTTT.

The chain has TRBV2 and TRBJ1-3; the D gene is possibly TRBD1 (5 bases). Deletions cut 3 bases from V and 3 bases from J, with 9 bases between. The CDR3 extends over 14 amino acids. Germline-derived CDR1 and CDR2 are SNHLY and FYNNEI. The CDR3: CASSDSGDGNTIYF. In nucleotides, the CDR3 is TGTGCCAGCAGTGATTCGGGGGATGGAAACACCATATATTTT.

This clone has only one observation. This chain connects TRBV6-1 to TRBJ2-7, with D possibly being TRBD2 (5 bases). This CDR3 region has 14 residues. V lost 3 bases to trimming and J lost 7 bases, with 16 bases between them. Looked up from germline, CDR1 is MNHNS and CDR2 is SASEGT. CDR3 sequence (DNA): TGTGCCAGCAGTGATCCAGGACGGTCGGGGGAGCAGTACTTC. Its protein product is CASSDPGRSGEQYF.

The chain carries TRBV29-1 and TRBJ1-4, with D possibly matching TRBD1 (5 bases). V was shortened by 8 bases and J by 11 bases, with 18 bases between the two germline ends. The CDR3 runs 12 residues. Germline values: CDR1 SQVTM, CDR2 ANQGSEA. Written as DNA, the CDR3 is TGCAGCACACAGGCGGAGGTTGGGAAACTGTTTTTT. Its translation is CSTQAEVGKLFF.

The chain is built from TRBV19 and TRBJ2-7, with TRBD1 identical over 7 bases. The length of the CDR3 is 17 residues. The germline gives CDR1 LNHDA, CDR2 SQIVND (reference sequence). The junction had 11 bases not matched to a gene; V was cut back by 3 bases and J by 0 bases. The CDR3 sequence is CASSIGRAGGSSYEQYF. CDR3 nucleotide sequence: TGTGCCAGTAGTATTGGCCGAGCAGGGGGAAGCTCCTACGAGCAGTACTTC. Using reference TRBV19 and TRBJ2-7 for the parts outside the CDR3, the full variable domain is DGGITQSPKYLFRKEGQNVTLSCEQNLNHDAMYWYRQDPGQGLRLIYYSQIVNDFQKGDIAEGYSVSREKKESFPLTVTSAQKNPTAFYLCASSIGRAGGSSYEQYFGPGTRLTVT.

This chain joins TRBV27 and TRBJ2-1; D remains ambiguous. The CDR3 loop spans 14 amino acids. Trimming shortened V by 5 bases and J by 6 bases, and 14 bases separated the two germline ends. Germline assignment: CDR1 MNHEY and CDR2 SMNVEV (reference sequence). Here the CDR3 DNA reads TGTGCCAGCAGTCTCCCGCTTCATCCCAATGAGCAGTTCTTC. It yields the protein CASSLPLHPNEQFF.

The chain uses TRBV5-6 and TRBJ1-4, with D unclear. Per germline, CDR1 SGHDT and CDR2 YYEEEE. Trimming took 3 bases from V and 5 from J, leaving 17 bases between them. The CDR3 is made up of 16 amino acids. Here the CDR3 DNA reads TGTGCCAGCAGCTACTTACGGGGTGCGATAAATGAAAAACTGTTTTTT. Its protein product is CASSYLRGAINEKLFF.

The chain couples TRBV6-5 to TRBJ1-3, with D hard to call. CDR1 and CDR2 from the germline V gene are MNHEY and SVGAGI. Trimming took 6 bases from V and 4 from J, leaving 13 bases between them. CDR3 size: 14 residues. DNA for the CDR3: TGTGCCAGCAGGCCGACTTACGAAGGAAACACCATATATTTT. This encodes CASRPTYEGNTIYF.

This chain uses TRBV7-6 with TRBJ2-2, with 8 bases fitting TRBD2. The CDR3 is 14 residues long. The V gene end was trimmed by 5 bases and the J gene end by 6 bases; junction bases not matched to a gene: 5. CDR1 and CDR2 (germline): SGHVS, FNYEAQ. The CDR3 nucleotides are TGTGCCAGCAGCCCGGGGGGGCCGTCCGGGGAGCTGTTTTTT. Translated: CASSPGGPSGELFF.

The chain is built from TRBV9 and TRBJ2-7, with 10 bases aligning to TRBD2. The CDR3 loop spans 15 amino acids. Trimming cost V 4 bases and J 6 bases; bases outside gene matches: 10. CDR1 and CDR2 from the germline V gene are SGDLS and YYNGEE. This CDR3 reads CASSPYPGTSVEQYF. CDR3 bases: TGTGCCAGCAGCCCCTACCCCGGGACTAGCGTCGAGCAGTACTTC.

This clone was counted between two and nine times. The V call is TRBV19, the J call TRBJ1-5; D not resolved. Germline V gene lookup returns CDR1 LNHDA and CDR2 SQIVND (reference sequence). There are 14 residues in the CDR3. V was clipped by 5 bases and J by 4 bases, with 12 bases between them. The CDR3 sequence is CASSASLLNQPQHF. The CDR3 nucleotides are TGTGCCAGTAGTGCTTCACTGTTAAATCAGCCCCAGCATTTT.

The V and J genes are TRBV4-3 and TRBJ2-1; 11 positions match TRBD2. The length of the CDR3 is 19 residues. With 2 bases clipped from V and 5 bases from J, the junction kept 14 bases outside the gene matches. Germline CDR1 and CDR2: LGHNA and YSLEER. The CDR3 protein is CASSQRVPTSGGKDNEQFF. The CDR3 DNA reads TGCGCCAGCAGCCAAAGGGTTCCTACTAGCGGGGGTAAAGACAATGAGCAGTTCTTC.

The table lists this clone with a count of one. The rearrangement joins TRBV13 to TRBJ2-6; D is undetermined. The CDR3 length is 15 residues. In germline, CDR1 is PRHDT, CDR2 FYEKMQ (reference sequence). Trimming cost V 4 bases and J 1 base, with 8 bases left between them. CDR3 in amino acids: CASSSTPSGANVLTF. CDR3 nucleotides: TGTGCCAGCAGCTCGACCCCATCTGGGGCCAACGTCCTGACTTTC.

This chain uses TRBV29-1 with TRBJ2-7, with D perhaps being TRBD1 or TRBD2 (5 bases each). The germline gives CDR1 SQVTM, CDR2 ANQGSEA. Trimming took 5 bases from V and 3 from J, leaving 11 bases between them. The CDR3 totals 12 residues. The CDR3 reads CSVRDGDYEQYF. In DNA, the CDR3 is TGCAGCGTTCGGGACGGAGACTACGAGCAGTACTTC.

The chain recombines TRBV7-2 with TRBJ2-1, with D possibly matching TRBD2 (5 bases). V lost 1 base, J lost 12 bases, and 13 bases lay in between. Germline-derived CDR1 and CDR2 are SGHTA and FQGNSA. The CDR3 extends over 13 amino acids. The CDR3 sequence: CASSLVETGRQFF. The CDR3 DNA follows: TGTGCCAGCAGCTTAGTAGAGACGGGGAGGCAGTTCTTC.

The chain joins TRBV27 to TRBJ2-1; possible D gene TRBD2, 5 bases. Trimming cost V 4 bases and J 9 bases, with 10 bases left between them. This CDR3 comprises 12 residues. From germline, CDR1 is MNHEY and CDR2 SMNVEV (reference sequence). In DNA form, the CDR3 reads TGTGCCAGCAGTTCGGGGAATCGTGAGCAGTTCTTC. The encoded protein is CASSSGNREQFF.

J is TRBJ2-3 and V is TRBV9, with 10 bases matching TRBD1. The ends lost 4 bases at V and 0 bases at J; junction bases unmatched: 5. Germline V gene sequence: CDR1 SGDLS, CDR2 YYNGEE. CDR3 length: 16 residues. CDR3 region: CASSTRQGASTDTQYF. The CDR3 nucleotides are TGTGCCAGCAGCACCCGACAGGGGGCAAGCACAGATACGCAGTATTTT. Combining the CDR3 with reference TRBV9 and TRBJ2-3 gives the whole variable domain DSGVTQTPKHLITATGQRVTLRCSPRSGDLSVYWYQQSLDQGLQFLIQYYNGEERAKGNILERFSAQQFPDLHSELNLSSLELGDSALYFCASSTRQGASTDTQYFGPGTRLTVL.

The chain is built from TRBV18 and TRBJ2-1; 11 nucleotides line up with TRBD2. CDR1 is KGHSH and CDR2 is LQKENI in the germline V gene. V dropped 3 bases and J dropped 9; count of bases not matched to a gene: 7. The CDR3 is 15 residues long. CDR3 bases: TGTGCCAGCTCACCCGGGACTAGCGGAGGGGGTGAGCAGTTCTTC. This encodes CASSPGTSGGGEQFF.

This clone was counted a single time. The chain joins TRBV11-3 to TRBJ2-5; tentative D call: TRBD2 (6 bases). Germline V gene lookup returns CDR1 SGHNT and CDR2 YENEEA. The CDR3 is 13 amino acids. V was trimmed by 1 base and J by 5 bases, leaving 8 bases between them. CDR3 in amino acids: CASSLGGGETQYF. In DNA form, the CDR3 reads TGTGCCAGCAGCTTAGGTGGAGGGGAGACCCAGTACTTC.

V usage is TRBV18 and J usage is TRBJ1-5, with D possibly being TRBD1 (5 bases). This CDR3 is 16 amino acids long. The germline V gene encodes CDR1 KGHSH and CDR2 LQKENI. Trimming pared 3 bases from V and 2 bases from J, leaving 14 bases between. CDR3 region: CASSPTMGGGNQPQHF. The CDR3 bases are TGTGCCAGCTCACCGACTATGGGGGGTGGCAATCAGCCCCAGCATTTT. Based on the CDR3 plus reference TRBV18 and TRBJ1-5, the full variable domain is NAGVMQNPRHLVRRRGQEARLRCSPMKGHSHVYWYRQLPEEGLKFMVYLQKENIIDESGMPKERFSAEFPKEGPSILRIQQVVRGDSAAYFCASSPTMGGGNQPQHFGDGTRLSIL.

The chain is built from TRBV6-5 and TRBJ1-2; D gene unclear. Trimming pared 4 bases from V and 8 bases from J, leaving 20 bases between. This CDR3 region has 15 residues. Germline values: CDR1 MNHEY, CDR2 SVGAGI. The CDR3 reads CASSSQLGFSNGYTF. As DNA, the CDR3 is TGTGCCAGCAGTTCACAGCTGGGGTTCTCGAACGGCTACACCTTC.

Details on this clone: Relative to the germline gene, one junction end is altered; a read error may explain this. The chain combines TRBV4-3 with TRBJ2-5; TRBD2 might be the D (7 bases). Germline CDR1 reads LGHNA; CDR2 reads YSLEER. This CDR3 comprises 15 residues. CDR3 residues: CASSQGGGAGETQYF. The CDR3 nucleotides are TGCGCCAGCAGTCAAGGTGGGGGGGCAGGTGAGACCCAGTACTTC.

DNA for the CDR3: TGCAGTGCGATGGACCTTGCGCAGCAGTTCTTC. Translating gives CSAMDLAQQFF. V is TRBV20-1 and J is TRBJ2-1, with D unclear. In germline, CDR1 is DFQATT, CDR2 SNEGSKA (reference sequence). The CDR3 is 11 amino acids. V was shortened by 6 bases and J by 11 bases, with 14 bases between the two germline ends.